This TCR beta chain was captured in a study of cytomegalovirus exposure and HLA in healthy donors. On the study more broadly: There were nearly 120 million unique TCR beta sequences, drawn from approximately 180 million T cells, in an earlier analysis.

Study-wide results and limits: By a later analysis, the bulk of CMV-associated TCR beta chains appeared HLA-restricted.

Details on this clone: Its antigen is currently unknown.

V was clipped by 2 bases and J by 2 bases; unmatched bases: 13. Germline V gene lookup returns CDR1 SGHKS and CDR2 YYEKEE (reference sequence). The CDR3 sequence is 17 residues long. The PCR used 60 Vbeta and 13 Jbeta primers. TCRdb keeps only in-frame clones here, not all; method: immunoSEQ multiplex PCR. The table has about 150,000 clones, 65% to 75% seen once; the top ten hold about 2.7%. Sequencing was done on a sample of PBMCs. This sequence originates from a man younger than 35 in good health and CMV-seronegative. J is TRBJ2-7 and V is TRBV5-5; 7 bases are a match to TRBD1. The CDR3 here is CASSLTTGVRGPYEQYF. The CDR3 nucleotides are TGTGCCAGCAGCTTAACAACAGGGGTGAGGGGTCCCTACGAGCAGTACTTC.